Included here is one T cell receptor beta chain sequence, with context. Its antigen is undetermined. 60 Vbeta and 13 Jbeta primers were used in PCR. Libraries were prepared by immunoSEQ multiplex PCR; TCRdb keeps only in-frame clonotypes and omits some of them. The table lists over 80,000 clones, less than 80% of them singletons. The entry originates in a study of cytomegalovirus exposure and HLA in healthy donors. Whole-study results and caveats: In a later analysis, TCR beta V- and J-gene trimming was associated with a missense DCLRE1C variant. Most subjects' HLA-A and HLA-B alleles were reportedly predicted from TCR beta sequences. A few V segments could not be told apart, such as TRBV6-2 and TRBV6-3, and were left out.

V lost 4 bases and J lost 1, with 10 bases in between. This CDR3 is 14 amino acids long. Germline lookup yields CDR1 ENHRY and CDR2 SYGVKD. This receptor was identified in a boy between 10 and 17 years old in good health and CMV-seropositive. The chain joins TRBV10-3 to TRBJ1-1; D possibly corresponds to TRBD1 (6 bases). Sequenced sample: PBMCs. CDR3 region: CAISATTGNTEAFF. CDR3 bases: TGTGCCATCAGTGCTACGACAGGGAACACTGAAGCTTTCTTT.